The next 27 T cell receptor beta chains were all read from a single sample in a study of vaccination and CD4 T cells after COVID-19. Sample treatment: roughly 10-day PBMC culture with coronavirus spike peptide pools or control peptides (ViraFEST assay). At the Johns Hopkins FTIC core, DNA taken from cultured CD4+ T cells was sequenced by way of the Oncomine TCR Beta short-read assay. One entry per CDR3 protein results from TCRdb running MiXCR on the PCR reads. Of fewer than 15,000 distinct CDR3 sequences listed, approximately 65% are singletons. These TCRs are of unknown antigen specificity. The sample taken for sequencing was CD4+ T cells from blood, cultured in vitro. The receptors derive from a human donor who had recovered from COVID-19.

V gene TRBV28 combines with J gene TRBJ1-5, with 9 bases aligning to TRBD1. The V gene's germline CDR1 is MDHEN and CDR2 SYDVKM. The CDR3 is 16 residues long. V lost 6 bases to trimming and J lost 7 bases; unmatched junction nucleotides: 13. The CDR3 loop is CASSPLSGTGKQPQHF. The DNA for the CDR3 is TGTGCCAGCAGCCCCCTGAGCGGGACAGGGAAGCAGCCCCAGCATTTT.

The V and J genes are TRBV12-3 or TRBV12-4 and TRBJ2-7, with 7 bases identical to TRBD1. The junction had 9 bases not matched to a gene; V was cut back by 3 bases and J by 4 bases. The CDR3 is 15 residues long. CDR3 protein: CASSFGSTGFYEQYF. The CDR3, as DNA: TGTGCCAGCAGTTTCGGTTCGACAGGGTTTTACGAGCAGTACTTC.

The chain employs TRBV6-1 and TRBJ2-7, with TRBD1 identical over 7 bases. The CDR3 runs to 14 residues. CDR1 and CDR2 from the germline V gene are MNHNS and SASEGT. Trimming cost V 7 bases and J 2 bases; bases outside gene matches: 8. CDR3 bases: TGTGCCAGCAAGTCCGGGACAGAAACCTACGAGCAGTACTTC. As protein: CASKSGTETYEQYF.

The rearrangement uses TRBV20-1 and TRBJ1-5, with TRBD1 as a possible D gene (6 bases). There are 13 residues in the CDR3. Germline V gene data show CDR1 as DFQATT and CDR2 as SNEGSKA (reference sequence). Trimming shortened V by 6 bases and J by 10 bases, and 19 bases separated the two germline ends. The CDR3 reads CSARQVGKFPQHF. The CDR3 region has the DNA TGCAGTGCCCGACAGGTGGGGAAATTCCCCCAGCATTTT.

V and J are TRBV12-3 or TRBV12-4 and TRBJ2-7; D uncertain. The CDR3 consists of 11 residues. V was cut by 3 bases and J by 5 bases, with 5 bases left in between. Written as DNA, the CDR3 is TGTGCCAGCAGTTTGAGGAACGAGCAGTACTTC. Its protein product is CASSLRNEQYF.

This rearrangement joins TRBV11-1 to TRBJ2-3, with 11 nucleotides matching TRBD2. Trimming at V came to 3 bases and at J to 4 bases, leaving 3 bases not matched to a gene. This CDR3 comprises 15 residues. In germline, CDR1 is SGHAT, CDR2 FQDESV (reference sequence). The CDR3 sequence is CASSFSGRVADTQYF. As DNA, the CDR3 is TGTGCCAGCAGCTTTAGCGGGAGGGTCGCAGATACGCAGTATTTT. Looking up the rest from reference TRBV11-1 and TRBJ2-3 gives the full variable domain: EAEVAQSPRYKITEKSQAVAFWCDPISGHATLYWYRQILGQGPELLVQFQDESVVDDSQLPKDRFSAERLKGVDSTLKIQPAELGDSAMYLCASSFSGRVADTQYFGPGTRLTVL.

This chain joins TRBV7-9 and TRBJ1-1, with D unresolved. Trimming took 1 base from V and 4 from J, leaving 10 bases between them. This CDR3 spans 14 amino acids. CDR1 is SEHNR and CDR2 is FQNEAQ in the germline V gene (reference sequence). CDR3 sequence: CASSLGTSSTEAFF. DNA of the CDR3: TGTGCCAGCAGCTTAGGGACTTCTAGCACTGAAGCTTTCTTT.

This chain connects TRBV20-1 to TRBJ2-4; D might be TRBD1 (5 bases). The CDR3 has 14 residues. Trimming removed 2 bases from V and 11 bases from J, with 19 bases in between. Per the germline V gene, CDR1 is DFQATT and CDR2 is SNEGSKA (reference sequence). The DNA of the CDR3 is TGCAGTGCTAGACCGCAGGGTAGGTCGGACGTTCAGTACTTC. As protein: CSARPQGRSDVQYF.

The rearrangement links TRBV5-4 to TRBJ2-5; weak D call: TRBD1 (6 bases). CDR3 length: 13 amino acids. With 6 bases removed from V and 4 bases from J, the gap between germline ends came to 13 bases. Germline lookup yields CDR1 SGHNT and CDR2 YYREEE (reference sequence). For the CDR3, the DNA is TGTGCCAGCACCCGCCGGGACACAGAGACCCAGTACTTC. The encoded protein is CASTRRDTETQYF.

J is TRBJ2-1 and V is TRBV11-3; maybe TRBD2 (6 bases). This CDR3 has 16 amino acids. V was clipped by 2 bases and J by 4 bases, with 15 bases between them. Germline lookup yields CDR1 SGHNT and CDR2 YENEEA. CDR3 sequence (DNA): TGTGCCAGCAGCTTACGAGGAGGGCCCCTATACAATGAGCAGTTCTTC. Encoded protein: CASSLRGGPLYNEQFF.

The chain links TRBV28 to TRBJ1-2, with a weak D call TRBD1 (5 bases). This CDR3 comprises 14 residues. The germline V gene encodes CDR1 MDHEN and CDR2 SYDVKM. Trimming left V 7 bases short and J 4 bases short, with 16 bases between. The chain's CDR3 is CASNFGREVYGYTF. DNA for the CDR3: TGTGCCAGCAATTTCGGCAGGGAGGTCTATGGCTACACCTTC.

V gene TRBV7-9 combines with J gene TRBJ2-7; 8 bases agree with TRBD1. Trimming removed 5 bases from V and 6 bases from J; junction bases left unmatched: 3. The germline V gene has CDR1 SEHNR and CDR2 FQNEAQ (reference sequence). The CDR3 spans 12 residues. The CDR3 bases are TGTGCCAGCAGCCGTGACAGGGGCGAGCAGTACTTC. Its translation is CASSRDRGEQYF.

V gene TRBV15 combines with J gene TRBJ1-4; weak D call: TRBD1 (5 bases). Germline assignment: CDR1 LNHNV and CDR2 YYDKDF (reference sequence). The CDR3 contains 15 residues. V was clipped by 3 bases and J by 6 bases, with 14 bases between them. CDR3 sequence: CATSREDSRDEKLFF. The CDR3 DNA follows: TGTGCCACCAGCAGGGAAGACAGTCGAGATGAAAAACTGTTTTTT. The whole variable domain, remainder taken from reference TRBV15 and TRBJ1-4, is DAMVIQNPRYQVTQFGKPVTLSCSQTLNHNVMYWYQQKSSQAPKLLFHYYDKDFNNEADTPDNFQSRRPNTSFCFLDIRSPGLGDTAMYLCATSREDSRDEKLFFGSGTQLSVL.

This chain connects TRBV20-1 to TRBJ2-5; the D is unclear. V lost 6 bases, J lost 5 bases, and 16 bases lay in between. This CDR3 spans 13 amino acids. Germline V lookup: CDR1 DFQATT, CDR2 SNEGSKA (reference sequence). This CDR3 reads CSAHRGLVETQYF. The CDR3 DNA reads TGCAGTGCCCACCGCGGCCTCGTGGAGACCCAGTACTTC.

The rearrangement uses TRBV15 and TRBJ1-2; D may be TRBD1 (5 bases). The germline gives CDR1 LNHNV, CDR2 YYDKDF (reference sequence). CDR3 length equals 15 residues. Trimming took 1 base from V and 0 from J, leaving 9 bases between them. The CDR3 is CATSRATGANYGYTF. DNA of the CDR3: TGTGCCACCAGCAGAGCCACGGGGGCTAACTATGGCTACACCTTC.

The chain couples TRBV10-1 to TRBJ2-3, with 7 positions matching TRBD2. This CDR3 is 14 amino acids long. V gave up 9 bases and J gave up 5 bases; unmatched junction bases: 11. Germline V gene data show CDR1 as WNHNN and CDR2 as SYGVQD (reference sequence). CDR3 region: CARSPLTSLDTQYF. The CDR3 DNA reads TGCGCCAGGTCCCCCCTGACTAGCCTAGATACGCAGTATTTT.

The genes are TRBV7-6 and TRBJ2-3; 9 bases line up with TRBD2. Germline V gene sequence: CDR1 SGHVS, CDR2 FNYEAQ. The CDR3 runs 17 residues. V trimming: 5 bases; J trimming: 0 bases; junction bases outside the gene matches: 9. Here the CDR3 DNA reads TGTGCCAGCAGCCCCGTGGCGGGGGGGCCGAGCACAGATACGCAGTATTTT. Protein sequence: CASSPVAGGPSTDTQYF.

This clonotype has more than one count but fewer than ten. The chain joins TRBV6-1 to TRBJ1-2; no reliable D call. This CDR3 is built from 14 residues. Germline values: CDR1 MNHNS, CDR2 SASEGT. The germline V and J ends were trimmed by 1 base and 7 bases, with 13 bases remaining between them. Here the CDR3 DNA reads TGTGCCAGCAGTGAAGTCGGTGCATCCGTTGGCTACACCTTC. It yields the protein CASSEVGASVGYTF.

The gene calls are TRBV20-1 and TRBJ1-2; 8 nucleotides align to TRBD1. V lost 7 bases and J lost 0; bases outside the gene matches: 1. The CDR3 runs 12 residues. Germline V gene lookup returns CDR1 DFQATT and CDR2 SNEGSKA (reference sequence). CDR3 nucleotide sequence: TGCAGTGGGGACAGGACTAACTATGGCTACACCTTC. It encodes CSGDRTNYGYTF.

V is TRBV20-1 and J is TRBJ1-1, with TRBD1 as a possible D gene (5 bases). V shed 3 bases and J shed 5 bases, with 19 bases lying between them. CDR1 and CDR2 from the germline V gene are DFQATT and SNEGSKA (reference sequence). The length of the CDR3 is 15 residues. CDR3 coding DNA: TGCAGTGCTAGGTATGGGGCAGCCCGAAGAACTGAAGCTTTCTTT. Protein product: CSARYGAARRTEAFF.

The chain uses TRBV11-3 and TRBJ2-5, with TRBD2 matching 7 bases. The length of the CDR3 is 16 residues. Germline V CDR1 and CDR2: SGHNT, YENEEA. V gave up 1 base and J gave up 4 bases; unmatched junction bases: 9. The CDR3 sequence is CASSLGVGGPLETQYF. The CDR3 DNA follows: TGTGCCAGCAGCTTAGGGGTGGGAGGGCCCTTAGAGACCCAGTACTTC. Using reference TRBV11-3 and TRBJ2-5 for the parts outside the CDR3, the full variable domain is EAGVVQSPRYKIIEKKQPVAFWCNPISGHNTLYWYLQNLGQGPELLIRYENEEAVDDSQLPKDRFSAERLKGVDSTLKIQPAELGDSAVYLCASSLGVGGPLETQYFGPGTRLLVL.

V usage is TRBV7-9 and J usage is TRBJ2-3, with a tentative D call TRBD1 (5 bases). The CDR3 contains 14 residues. CDR1 is SEHNR, CDR2 FQNEAQ, per germline (reference sequence). V lost 0 bases and J lost 1, with 5 bases in between. DNA for the CDR3: TGTGCCAGCAGCTTAGCAGGGGGCACAGATACGCAGTATTTT. Its protein product is CASSLAGGTDTQYF.

This clonotype has more than one count but fewer than ten. The chain couples TRBV7-2 to TRBJ1-5, with 8 bases that match TRBD1. V dropped 4 bases and J dropped 7; count of bases not matched to a gene: 3. Germline loops: CDR1 SGHTA, CDR2 FQGNSA. The CDR3 loop spans 13 amino acids. Written as DNA, the CDR3 is TGTGCCAGCAGCTCAGGGGGCTGGCAGCCCCAGCATTTT. Translated, it gives CASSSGGWQPQHF.

The chain uses TRBV2 and TRBJ1-2; D remains ambiguous. Germline CDR1 SNHLY, CDR2 FYNNEI. Trimming pared 8 bases from V and 3 bases from J, leaving 7 bases between. The CDR3 is 11 residues long. CDR3 loop: CASAGDYGYTF. As DNA, the CDR3 is TGTGCCAGCGCGGGCGACTATGGCTACACCTTC. Full variable domain (remainder filled in from reference TRBV2 and TRBJ1-2): EPEVTQTPSHQVTQMGQEVILRCVPISNHLYFYWYRQILGQKVEFLVSFYNNEISEKSEIFDDQFSVERPDGSNFTLKIRSTKLEDSAMYFCASAGDYGYTFGSGTRLTVV.

V is TRBV20-1 and J is TRBJ2-7; a weak D match, TRBD2 (5 bases). Trimming left V 0 bases short and J 2 bases short, with 17 bases between. Germline V gene data show CDR1 as DFQATT and CDR2 as SNEGSKA (reference sequence). The CDR3 spans 16 residues. CDR3 sequence (DNA): TGCAGTGCTAGAGATCTAGCACGGACTCCTACCTACGAGCAGTACTTC. This codes for CSARDLARTPTYEQYF.

J is TRBJ1-5 and V is TRBV20-1; perhaps TRBD1 as D (5 bases). Trimming stripped 0 bases from V and 6 bases from J, with 6 bases between. The CDR3 extends over 12 amino acids. The germline gives CDR1 DFQATT, CDR2 SNEGSKA (reference sequence). CDR3 DNA: TGCAGTGCTAGAGATGGGGGTCAGCCCCAGCATTTT. Its translation is CSARDGGQPQHF.

This clonotype came up a few times. The gene calls are TRBV10-3 and TRBJ1-2; 10 bases align to TRBD1. The CDR3 loop spans 14 amino acids. Germline CDR1 and CDR2: ENHRY and SYGVKD. The V gene end was trimmed by 8 bases and the J gene end by 2 bases; junction bases not matched to a gene: 5. CDR3 loop: CAIGRQGANYGYTF. CDR3 nucleotide sequence: TGTGCCATCGGAAGACAGGGGGCGAACTATGGCTACACCTTC.